This TCR beta chain was recovered during a study of long-term antiretroviral therapy in people with HIV (dated by TCRdb to between 2020 and 2023). Notes on the research overall: The earliest samples were collected approximately a decade before the 2015 WHO recommendation for immediate ART, a period when ART was typically delayed until CD4 counts fell. A retrospective serial study tested whether ART initiation and durable HIV suppression were associated with changes in peripheral blood TRB repertoire composition and diversity. The cohort contributed 150 to 200 cryopreserved PBMC samples from 30 adults with confirmed HIV infection, collected serially over a mean of roughly 6 years (range 1-12). Of the 30 or so participants with HIV, ten to eleven were female. No cross-contamination during QIAcube processing turned up in test extractions that ran a monoclonal T-cell line alongside more than 30 polyclonal samples.

Inclusion was restricted to participants for whom at least one PBMC sample before ART initiation and at least two post-ART samples were available. Treatment was received in the United States of America by all participants with HIV. Cryopreserved samples of about 1-10 million PBMC were thawed and washed before DNA extraction. At the time of the earliest PBMC sample, participants with HIV were aged between roughly 20 and 54 years. PBMC samples were contributed by each participant from 1-4 timepoints before ART initiation and 2-8 timepoints after ART initiation, with a median of 7 samples. For every participant, serial HIV viral load, CD4+ T-cell count, ART history and demographic data were obtained. A Qiagen kit on a QIAcube was used to extract genomic DNA from unsorted PBMC, with samples processed in batches of 12. Turning to this clone: Its antigen remains unidentified. No quality values exist for individual bases; no much larger clone is one base distant.

Study-level results and caveats: Limited PBMC availability meant only the TCR beta chain was sequenced, without alpha chain pairing. The samples were dated from the mid-2000s to the late 2010s, and the ART regimens that were used may be less effective than current ART regimens. At every time point, the repertoire was dominated by expanded TRB clones first identified before ART initiation, although this dominance fluctuated and, in many PLHIV, declined after ART. Compared with controls, HIV repertoires had narrower CDR3 length ranges, and the network structure pointed to an antigen-experienced repertoire that shifted only slightly toward naive after ART. Starting ART was linked to a significant rise in TRB diversity, yet even after long-term ART the diversity remained significantly lower than in transplant donor controls. Inferences about post-ART repertoire changes were limited because no data were available on ART adherence, viral resistance or therapy changes. Because pre-ART samples had limited cell numbers, profiling was done on unsorted PBMC rather than on sorted CD4+ and CD8+ T cells.

From its cysteine to its phenylalanine, the CDR3 spans 14 amino acids. Only the CDR3 region is kept as DNA, spanning 42 bases read in frame from base 1. Deletion took 3 bases off V and 7 bases off J, with a span of 15 bases between the germline ends. Taken from the germline V gene (reference sequence), the CDR1 and CDR2 loops are SEHNR and FQNEAQ. Sequencing of the TRB variable region was done with the immunoSEQ hsTCRB v3.0 assay at survey level resolution. TRB sequencing targeted a depth of about 35,000-50,000 T-cell genomes per sample. Pooled TRB libraries were sequenced on an Illumina MiSeq with a v3 150-cycle kit. For the original study's pipeline: Analysis of repertoires was carried out in R inside a reproducible Nextflow workflow spanning QC, data transformation and analysis. Custom analyses were implemented in LymphoSeq2, an R package for AIRR-Seq data exploration. Four samples that yielded fewer than 5000 total TRB sequences were excluded, so that 200 or so HIV repertoires were analyzed. Of the approximately 190 retained HIV repertoires, 55 to 60 were collected before and approximately 130 after ART initiation. Each repertoire was downsampled to 5000 TRB nucleotide sequences, and summary statistics were averaged across 100 downsampling iterations. TRB sequences were retained for analysis only if CDR3 regions of at least seven amino acids were present. Diversity was measured with a Shannon entropy-derived clonality score and the Gini coefficient. In repertoire networks, the top 5000 CDR3 amino acid sequences were linked whenever an edit distance of one separated two sequences. GLIPH2 predicted antigen specificity groups and MHC restriction for TRB CDR3 amino acid sequences. Known CMV, EBV, HIV or tissue antigen associations were flagged by matching CDR3 amino acid sequences against VDJdb and McPAS-TCR. Pre-ART, post-ART and control groups were compared with Wilcoxon signed-rank tests and Holm-Bonferroni correction. TCRdb provides this immuneACCESS table in a form limited to in-frame rearrangements. Some clones are lacking; in checked studies, under half of them reflect an unresolved V gene, and why the rest are absent is not known. V and J calls and clone size follow that table, whereas D and trimming were derived from the DNA. For this sample there are tens of thousands of clones; 70% to 90% appear just once. 6% to 6.5% of the sample belongs to the ten largest clones.

Source: unsorted PBMCs, taken 0.6 years after starting antiretroviral therapy. This sequence was found in a man in his sixties with HIV. This sequence uses TRBV7-9 and TRBJ1-2; the D gene is not confidently resolved. CDR3 reads: CASSLVHDGSGYTF. The sequenced DNA is TGTGCCAGCAGCTTGGTCCACGACGGGAGTGGCTACACCTTC. Here the CDR3 is joined to the reference TRBV7-9 and TRBJ1-2 genes, and the full variable domain is: DTGVSQNPRHKITKRGQNVTFRCDPISEHNRLYWYRQTLGQGPEFLTYFQNEAQLEKSRLLSDRFSAERPKGSFSTLEIQRTEQGDSAMYLCASSLVHDGSGYTFGSGTRLTVV.